The clone carrying this TCR beta chain was seen only once. These data are taken from a study of CD8 T cells in ankylosing spondylitis. The germline CDR1 and CDR2 sequences are MNHEY and SVGEGT. The CDR3 length is 14 residues. With V trimmed by 7 bases and J by 0 bases, 6 bases remained unmatched. TCRdb re-called the 5' RACE reads through MiXCR, storing one row per CDR3 protein. Found here are 150,000 or so distinct CDR3 sequences, around 32% of them singletons; the top ten hold 4.5% to 6%. The sample was synovial fluid, either unsorted or a sorted T cell fraction (not recorded which). V gene TRBV6-2 or TRBV6-3 combines with J gene TRBJ2-7, with 7 bases matching TRBD2. This clonotype originated in a male donor with ankylosing spondylitis. The CDR3 sequence: CASMVGLPSYEQYF. The CDR3 DNA follows: TGTGCCAGCATGGTGGGACTACCCTCCTACGAGCAGTACTTC.